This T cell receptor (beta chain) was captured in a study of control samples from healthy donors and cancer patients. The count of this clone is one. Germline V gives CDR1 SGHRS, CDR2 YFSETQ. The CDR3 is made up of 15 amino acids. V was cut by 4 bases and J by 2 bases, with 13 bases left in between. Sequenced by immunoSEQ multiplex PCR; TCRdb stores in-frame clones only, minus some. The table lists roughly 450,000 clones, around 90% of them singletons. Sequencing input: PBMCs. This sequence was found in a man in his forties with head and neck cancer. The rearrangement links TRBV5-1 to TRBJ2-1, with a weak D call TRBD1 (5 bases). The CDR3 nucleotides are TGCGCCAGCAGCCCTTCTGGGGCAGCCTACAATGAGCAGTTCTTC. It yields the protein CASSPSGAAYNEQFF.